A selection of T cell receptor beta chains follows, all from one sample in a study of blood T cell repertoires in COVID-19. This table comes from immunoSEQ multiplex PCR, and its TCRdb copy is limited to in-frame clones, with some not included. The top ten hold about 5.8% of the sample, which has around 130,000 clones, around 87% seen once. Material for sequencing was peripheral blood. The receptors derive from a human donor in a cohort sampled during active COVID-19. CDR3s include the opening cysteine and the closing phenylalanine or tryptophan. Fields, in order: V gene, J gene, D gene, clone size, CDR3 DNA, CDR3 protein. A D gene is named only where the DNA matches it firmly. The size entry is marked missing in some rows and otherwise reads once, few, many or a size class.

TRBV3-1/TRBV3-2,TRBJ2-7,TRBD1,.,TGTGCCAGCAGTCCCGGGACAGGAGTTTACGAGCAGTACTTC,CASSPGTGVYEQYF
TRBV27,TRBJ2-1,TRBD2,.,TGTGCCACCCCGAGAACTAGCGGAGGTTACAATGAGCAGTTCTTC,CATPRTSGGYNEQFF
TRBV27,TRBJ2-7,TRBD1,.,TGTGCCAGCAGTTCGTCCGGGACAGGGTTGTACGAGCAGTACTTC,CASSSSGTGLYEQYF
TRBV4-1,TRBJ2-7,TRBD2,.,TGCGCCAGCAGCCAAACGCCTGAGCGGGGAACATACGAGCAGTACTTC,CASSQTPERGTYEQYF
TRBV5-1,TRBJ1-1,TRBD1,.,TGCGCCAGCAGAGCGGACAGGGGAGGGGTGAACACTGAAGCTTTCTTT,CASRADRGGVNTEAFF
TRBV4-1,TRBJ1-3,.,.,TGCGCCAGCAGCCAAGATCACTCTGGAAACACCATATATTTT,CASSQDHSGNTIYF
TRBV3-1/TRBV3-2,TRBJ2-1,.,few,TGTGCCAGCAGCCAAGATCGACAGACATCCTACAATGAGCAGTTCTTC,CASSQDRQTSYNEQFF
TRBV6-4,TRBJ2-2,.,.,TGTGCCAGCGGGGAGCGGTACGGGGAGCTGTTTTTT,CASGERYGELFF
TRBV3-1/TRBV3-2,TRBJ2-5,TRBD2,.,TGTGCCAGCAGCCTTAGCGGGGGGCAAGAGACCCAGTACTTC,CASSLSGGQETQYF
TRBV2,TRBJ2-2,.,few,TGTGCCAGCAGCCCTACTAGAACCGGGGAGCTGTTTTTT,CASSPTRTGELFF
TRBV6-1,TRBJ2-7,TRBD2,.,TGTGCCAGCAGTGAAAATTGGGGGGCTAGCGGGAACGAGCAGTACTTC,CASSENWGASGNEQYF
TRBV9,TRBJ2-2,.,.,TGTGCCAGCAAGGGGGGGCGTCGAACCGGGGAGCTGTTTTTT,CASKGGRRTGELFF
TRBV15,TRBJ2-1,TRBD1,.,TGTGCCACCAGCGGCGGGACAGGGGGCAACAATGAGCAGTTCTTC,CATSGGTGGNNEQFF
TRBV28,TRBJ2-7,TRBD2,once,TGTGCCAGCAGTTCTTGGACTAGCGGGAGCTACGAGCAGTACTTC,CASSSWTSGSYEQYF
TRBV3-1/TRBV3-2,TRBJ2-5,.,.,TGTGCCAGCAGCCAAGGCTTGACAGGCTCTCAAGAGACCCAGTACTTC,CASSQGLTGSQETQYF
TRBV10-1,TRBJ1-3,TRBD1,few,TGCGCCAGCAGTGATTCCGGGACAGGAATTTTCGGACGTGGAAACACCATATATTTT,CASSDSGTGIFGRGNTIYF
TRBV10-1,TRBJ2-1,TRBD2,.,TGCGCCAGCAGTGTGGGCGGGAGGGACAATGAGCAGTTCTTC,CASSVGGRDNEQFF
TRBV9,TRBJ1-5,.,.,TGTGCCAGCAGCGTAGGCCAGGCAGATCAGCCCCAGCATTTT,CASSVGQADQPQHF
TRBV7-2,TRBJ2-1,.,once,TGTGCCAGCAGCTTAGAGTGGGGAGGCGACAACAATGAGCAGTTCTTC,CASSLEWGGDNNEQFF
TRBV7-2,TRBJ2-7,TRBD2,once,TGTGCCAGCAGCAAGACTAGCGGGTCCACCTACGAGCAGTACTTC,CASSKTSGSTYEQYF
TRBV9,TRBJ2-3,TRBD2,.,TGTGCCAGCAGCGTAAGGAGAGCGGGGGGTGGGGATACGCAGTATTTT,CASSVRRAGGGDTQYF
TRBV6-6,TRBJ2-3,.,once,TGTGCCAGCAGTCTACCTTATGGGCAGGCCTTGAATCAAGATACGCAGTATTTT,CASSLPYGQALNQDTQYF
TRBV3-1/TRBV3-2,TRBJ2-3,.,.,TGTGCCAGCAGCCAGGAGACTAGTTCCGACACAGATACGCAGTATTTT,CASSQETSSDTDTQYF
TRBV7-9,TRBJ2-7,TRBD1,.,TGTGCCAGCACAAACAGGGGGGATTACGAGCAGTACTTC,CASTNRGDYEQYF
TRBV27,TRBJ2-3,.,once,TGTGCCAGCAGTTTTAGAGGCACAGATACGCAGTATTTT,CASSFRGTDTQYF
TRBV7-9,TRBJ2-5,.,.,TGTGCCAGCAGCTTAACCCCAAGGGGGGAGACCCAGTACTTC,CASSLTPRGETQYF
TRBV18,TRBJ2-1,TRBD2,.,TGTGCCAGCTCACCACTTGGGGGGGGTGAGCAGTTCTTC,CASSPLGGGEQFF
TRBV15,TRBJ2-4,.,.,TGTGCCACCAGCAGGGACAGAAACATTCAGTACTTC,CATSRDRNIQYF
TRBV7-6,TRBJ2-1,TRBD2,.,TGTGCCAGCAGCTGGACTAGCGGAGACTCCTACAATGAGCAGTTCTTC,CASSWTSGDSYNEQFF
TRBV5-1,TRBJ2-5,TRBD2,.,TGCGCCAGCAGCTTGGTCGGCGGGGGGGCCCAGGAGACCCAGTACTTC,CASSLVGGGAQETQYF
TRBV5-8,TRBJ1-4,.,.,TGTGCCCGGTCCGTCGGCAGGGGATCGACTAATGAAAAACTGTTTTTT,CARSVGRGSTNEKLFF
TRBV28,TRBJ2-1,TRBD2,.,TGTGCCAGCTTCCCCAGCCCGGCTAGCGGGCACAATGAGCAGTTCTTC,CASFPSPASGHNEQFF
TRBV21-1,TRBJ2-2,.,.,TGTGCCAGCAGCAAACCGGGACTAGCGGGAACTAAGAACACCGGGGAGCTGTTTTTT,CASSKPGLAGTKNTGELFF
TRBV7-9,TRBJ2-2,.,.,TGTGCCAGCAGCCCGGCGAGGGTCACCGGGGAGCTGTTTTTT,CASSPARVTGELFF
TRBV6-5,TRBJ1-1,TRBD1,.,TGTGCCAGCATAAAGAACCGGGACAGGGGCACTGAAGCTTTCTTT,CASIKNRDRGTEAFF
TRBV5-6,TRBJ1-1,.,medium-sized,TGTGCCAGCAGCTTGGAGTTTGGCGGTGAAGCTTTCTTT,CASSLEFGGEAFF
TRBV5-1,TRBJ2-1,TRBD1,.,TGCGCCAGCAGCACGGGACAGGGGGTTTACAATGAGCAGTTCTTC,CASSTGQGVYNEQFF
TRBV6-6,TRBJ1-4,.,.,TGTGCCAGCAGTCCCCCTCGATTTGGCGGACAGACAGAAGATGAAAAACTGTTTTTT,CASSPPRFGGQTEDEKLFF
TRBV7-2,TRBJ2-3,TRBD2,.,TGTGCCAGCAGCCTATCCCTGGGACTAGTCACAGATACGCAGTATTTT,CASSLSLGLVTDTQYF
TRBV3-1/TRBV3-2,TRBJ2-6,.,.,TGTGCCAGCAGCCAAGACCCTCCTGGGGCCAACGTCCTGACTTTC,CASSQDPPGANVLTF
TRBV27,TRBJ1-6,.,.,TGTGCCAGCAGTACCCCAGGGGTTGACTCACCCCTCCACTTT,CASSTPGVDSPLHF
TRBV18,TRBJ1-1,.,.,TGTGCCAGCTCCCAAGGGGAGGGGCGGGGTGGCACTGAAGCTTTCTTT,CASSQGEGRGGTEAFF
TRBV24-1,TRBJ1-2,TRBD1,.,TGTGCCACCAGTGATCGTGACAGGGTGGACTACTGTGAGAATGGCTACACCTTC,CATSDRDRVDYCENGYTF
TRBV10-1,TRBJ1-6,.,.,TGCGCCAGCACTGATAATAATTCACCCCTCCACTTT,CASTDNNSPLHF
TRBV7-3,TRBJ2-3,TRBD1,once,TGTGCCAGCAGCTTATCAGCGACAGGGACAGATACGCAGTATTTT,CASSLSATGTDTQYF
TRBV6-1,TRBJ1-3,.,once,TGTGCCAGCAGTGAATGGGCGGGGATCGTCTCTGGAAACACCATATATTTT,CASSEWAGIVSGNTIYF
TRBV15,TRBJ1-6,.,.,TGTGCCACCAGCAGAGACACAAAATATAATTCACCCCTCCACTTT,CATSRDTKYNSPLHF
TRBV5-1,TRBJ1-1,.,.,TGCGCCAGCAGCCCCGTGGCCAGGGACACTGAAGCTTTCTTT,CASSPVARDTEAFF
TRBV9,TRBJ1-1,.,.,TGTGCCAGCAGCGGGGGGGAGAACACTGAAGCTTTCTTT,CASSGGENTEAFF
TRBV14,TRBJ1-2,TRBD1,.,TGTGCCAGCAGCCCGATGACAGGGGGCCTCTATGGCTACACCTTC,CASSPMTGGLYGYTF
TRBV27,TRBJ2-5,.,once,TGTGCCAGTTCGACAGACCTAGAGACCCAGTACTTC,CASSTDLETQYF
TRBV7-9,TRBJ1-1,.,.,TGTGCCAGCAGCTTAAGTGGGGGGATCACTGAAGCTTTCTTT,CASSLSGGITEAFF
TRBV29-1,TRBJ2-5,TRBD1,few,TGCAGCGCCGAACTAGGACAGGGGTCAGAGACCCAGTACTTC,CSAELGQGSETQYF
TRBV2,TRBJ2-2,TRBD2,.,TGTGCCAGCAGAGGCGGGGGGTCCACCGGGGAGCTGTTTTTT,CASRGGGSTGELFF
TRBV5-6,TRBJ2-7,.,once,TGTGCCAGCAGCATCTTCTTTAGCGGTTCCCCCTACGAGCAGTACTTC,CASSIFFSGSPYEQYF
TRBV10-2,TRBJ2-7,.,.,TGCGCCAGCAGTGAGTCTCAGCGGGTCGTCTACGAGCAGTACTTC,CASSESQRVVYEQYF
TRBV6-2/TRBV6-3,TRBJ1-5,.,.,TGTGCCAGCAGCGCCCGGACAAAGAGCAATCAGCCCCAGCATTTT,CASSARTKSNQPQHF